This T cell receptor (beta chain) was profiled in a study of shared clonotypes between healthy human individuals. TCRdb's copy holds only in-frame clones and misses some; the assay was immunoSEQ multiplex PCR. The sample lists about 500,000 clones, roughly 80% occurring once. This clone was counted a single time. This CDR3 has 14 residues. V gave up 5 bases and J gave up 5 bases; unmatched junction bases: 5. The germline V gene encodes CDR1 LNHNV and CDR2 YYDKDF (reference sequence). Sequenced: PBMCs. The chain couples TRBV15 to TRBJ2-3, with 9 bases fitting TRBD2. The clonotype was recovered from a woman between 35 and 50 years old in good health. Some clones in this sample may be carry-over from other donors' samples. The CDR3 DNA follows: TGTGCCACCAGCTTTAGCGGGAGAGAAGATACGCAGTATTTT. It encodes CATSFSGREDTQYF. Full variable domain (outside the CDR3, taken from reference TRBV15 and TRBJ2-3): DAMVIQNPRYQVTQFGKPVTLSCSQTLNHNVMYWYQQKSSQAPKLLFHYYDKDFNNEADTPDNFQSRRPNTSFCFLDIRSPGLGDTAMYLCATSFSGREDTQYFGPGTRLTVL.